This entry features one TCR beta chain sequence. As to treatment: preoperative locoregional IRX-2 cytokine immunotherapy. Profiled with immunoSEQ multiplex PCR; TCRdb holds only in-frame clones, not every one. The data hold tens of thousands of clones, with around nine tenths observed a single time. This CDR3 has 15 amino acids. The J segment lost 7 bases and the V segment lost 4 bases, leaving 12 bases of the junction unmatched. This record comes from a study of preoperative IRX-2 immunotherapy in early breast cancer. The TCR was taken from a human donor with breast cancer. The material sequenced was tumor tissue, taken after IRX-2 immunotherapy. The rearrangement joins TRBV7-1 to TRBJ1-2; 7 bases fit TRBD1. TRBV7-1 belongs to the ORF category, with a function that is uncertain. DNA for the CDR3: TGTGCCAGCAGCTTAGTAGGGGGCCCCCTATTTGGCTACACCTTC. As protein: CASSLVGGPLFGYTF.